A selection of T cell receptor beta chains follows, all from one sample in a study of cytomegalovirus exposure and HLA in healthy donors. The assay was immunoSEQ multiplex PCR, and TCRdb's table has in-frame clones only and misses some. The profile shows 200,000 to 300,000 clones, roughly four fifths of them singletons. The material sequenced was PBMCs. The receptors derive from a woman aged 40 to 55 in good health and CMV-seropositive. CDR3s leave out the opening cysteine and the closing phenylalanine or tryptophan. Fields, in order: D gene, V gene, CDR3 protein. D genes are given only for firm matches.

D: TRBD1
V: TRBV29-1
CDR3: SARQGSDYGYT

D: TRBD1
V: TRBV28
CDR3: ASSLRGLTRVEQY

D: -
V: TRBV28
CDR3: ASSSDSYEQY

D: -
V: TRBV19
CDR3: ASSATGAGTQY

D: -
V: TRBV15
CDR3: ATSKTQPGNTIY

D: -
V: TRBV9
CDR3: ASSVESGYNEQF

D: -
V: TRBV5-6
CDR3: ASHWASVNEQF

D: -
V: TRBV6-5
CDR3: ASSHRETQY

D: -
V: TRBV19
CDR3: ASSIESGRIYEQY

D: TRBD2
V: TRBV7-2
CDR3: ASSLSSGSTDTQY